This is a list of T cell receptor beta chains from one sample in a study of shared clonotypes between healthy human individuals. Some clones are missing from TCRdb's copy, which holds only in-frame ones; the method was immunoSEQ multiplex PCR. There are 1.5 million to 2.5 million clones in the sample; about 95% occur only once, and 1% to 1.5% lies in the top ten. The sequenced sample was naive CD8+ T cells sorted from blood. Every receptor here comes from a man aged 18 to 35 in good health. The CDR3 runs from the conserved cysteine through the conserved F or W. The D gene is left open where the match is weak. For some rows the clone size is stated as once, few or many, or as a class when expanded; others skip it.

D gene	V gene	clone size	J gene	CDR3 length	CDR3 DNA	CDR3 protein
NA	TRBV15	NA	TRBJ1-5	14	TGTGCCACCAGTTGGGAGATTGGGAGTCAGCCCCAGCATTTT	CATSWEIGSQPQHF
NA	TRBV6-5	few	TRBJ2-7	13	TGTGCCACTTGCGAGGGGGGATCCTACGAGCAGTACTTC	CATCEGGSYEQYF
TRBD2	TRBV5-5	NA	TRBJ2-7	15	TGTGCCAGCAGCTTACTGGCGGGAGAGGTCTACGAGCAGTACTTC	CASSLLAGEVYEQYF
TRBD2	TRBV19	NA	TRBJ2-1	17	TGTGCCAGTAGCACCAGACTAGCGGGAGGACCTCGGGATGAGCAGTTCTTC	CASSTRLAGGPRDEQFF
NA	TRBV11-2	NA	TRBJ2-3	12	TGTGCCAGCAGCTTACATCAAGATACGCAGTATTTT	CASSLHQDTQYF
NA	TRBV6-5	NA	TRBJ2-5	14	TGTGCCAGCAGTTACGGGTCAGGCCAAGAGACCCAGTACTTC	CASSYGSGQETQYF
TRBD1	TRBV4-3	NA	TRBJ2-7	14	TGCGCCAGCAGCCCGGGACAGGGGACCTACGAGCAGTACTTC	CASSPGQGTYEQYF
TRBD1	TRBV29-1	NA	TRBJ1-1	14	TGCAGCGTTCTTATTCCGGGACAGGGAGTATCAGCTTTCTTT	CSVLIPGQGVSAFF
NA	TRBV5-1	NA	TRBJ2-2	13	TGCGCCAGCAGCTTGGCTGGGACCGGGGAGCTGTTTTTT	CASSLAGTGELFF
NA	TRBV5-1	NA	TRBJ1-3	16	TGCGCCAGCAGCTTGGAAGTCAGGGGACGTGGAAACACCATATATTTT	CASSLEVRGRGNTIYF
NA	TRBV11-2	NA	TRBJ2-1	19	TGTGCCAGCAGCGACGGCGCGACAGGCGAGAAGTCGACCTACAATGAGCAGTTCTTC	CASSDGATGEKSTYNEQFF
NA	TRBV2	NA	TRBJ2-3	13	TGTGCCAGCAGTGTAGAGGCCTGGGATACGCAGTATTTT	CASSVEAWDTQYF
TRBD1	TRBV5-5	NA	TRBJ2-1	14	TGTGCCAGCAGCTTGGGACAGGGACGGAATGAGCAGTTCTTC	CASSLGQGRNEQFF
NA	TRBV6-6	NA	TRBJ2-1	15	TGTGCCAGCAGGGTAAGCGGCAGCTCCTACAATGAGCAGTTCTTC	CASRVSGSSYNEQFF